What follows describes a single TCR beta chain. Trimming cost V 0 bases and J 5 bases, with 16 bases left between them. From germline, CDR1 is SQVTM and CDR2 ANQGSEA. The CDR3 covers 15 residues. This sample stems from a study of sequential checkpoint blockade in melanoma. Study context: Arm A got nivolumab then ipilimumab; arm B the reverse, 1:1. TCRβ was sequenced from DNA of 91 pretreatment tumors. Matched biopsies came pretreatment and at week 13 for about two dozen patients.

Sequencing was performed with immunoSEQ multiplex PCR; in TCRdb, only in-frame clones are kept and a portion is missing. Here the sample spans under 7,500 clones, roughly 21% being singletons. Indicated treatment: randomized to nivolumab then ipilimumab (arm A) or the reverse (arm B). The TCR sequence derives from a human donor with melanoma. This chain uses TRBV29-1 with TRBJ1-2, with D maybe TRBD1 (6 bases). The material was tumor tissue (inferred from file names), obtained from a patient given nivolumab and ipilimumab in sequence. CDR3 in DNA: TGCAGCGTTGAAGACACAGGGTTCGGAGCTTATGGCTACACCTTC. It encodes CSVEDTGFGAYGYTF. The full variable domain, rest sourced from reference TRBV29-1 and TRBJ1-2, is SAVISQKPSRDICQRGTSLTIQCQVDSQVTMMFWYRQQPGQSLTLIATANQGSEATYESGFVIDKFPISRPNLTFSTLTVSNMSPEDSSIYLCSVEDTGFGAYGYTFGSGTRLTVV.